This T cell receptor (beta chain) was sequenced for a study of blood T cell repertoires in COVID-19. Looking at the study overall: T cells, B-cell-depleted T cells, or PBMCs supplied cDNA or gDNA.

This CDR3 comprises 16 residues. Germline values: CDR1 SGHAT, CDR2 FQNNGV. Trimming removed 1 base at V and 0 bases at J, with 12 bases between. Some clones are missing from TCRdb's copy, which holds only in-frame ones; the method was immunoSEQ multiplex PCR. The sample lists about 270,000 clones, 88% occurring once. The sample was PBMCs or T cells enriched from blood (not recorded which). The chain links TRBV11-2 to TRBJ1-1; weak D call: TRBD1 (6 bases). The source of this sequence is a woman aged 50 to 65 who had recovered from COVID-19. The CDR3 region has the DNA TGTGCCAGCAGCTTAGGTTCGGGGGGCATGAACACTGAAGCTTTCTTT. Translated, it gives CASSLGSGGMNTEAFF.